The TCR beta chain described here comes from a study of cytomegalovirus exposure and HLA in healthy donors. Findings of the study overall: In a later analysis, the majority of CMV-associated beta chains seemingly showed HLA restriction. Earlier findings revealed that most TCR beta V segments proved productive either about 87% or about 30% of the time. The listing of roughly 160 TCR beta chains classed them as cytomegalovirus-associated.

Of note for this clone: Its antigen is unknown.

Germline loops: CDR1 MDHEN, CDR2 SYDVKM. This CDR3 is built from 17 residues. The V end lost 3 bases, the J end lost 5 bases, and 21 bases lay between the germline ends. The PCR contained 60 Vbeta and 13 Jbeta primers. Generated by immunoSEQ multiplex PCR, the TCRdb table keeps only in-frame clones and is missing some. Of around 99,000 clones listed, around 73% are singletons. The V call is TRBV28, the J call TRBJ2-3; a weak D match, TRBD2 (5 bases). The specimen was PBMCs. The TCR originated in a man aged 25 to 40 in good health and CMV-seronegative. CDR3 sequence (DNA): TGTGCCAGCAGTTTGGCGGAAACCGCCAACCGGGGAGATACGCAGTATTTT. Translating gives CASSLAETANRGDTQYF.